These 26 T cell receptor beta chains came from one sample sequenced in a study of OX40 agonist ivuxolimab in advanced cancers. Library generation was performed with the immunoSEQ multiplex PCR assay. This is the immuneACCESS table as TCRdb keeps it, with only in-frame sequences that have V and J called. A part of the clones is gone; compared with another copy, unresolved V genes explain less than half, and the rest is unexplained. The sample yields more than 45,000 clones; 80% to 90% were counted once. The leading ten clones occupy around an eighth of the sample. The material sequenced was CD4+ or CD8+ T cells sorted from blood, taken in a trial of the OX40 agonist ivuxolimab. Receptor source: an adult with an advanced solid tumor such as melanoma, head and neck, liver or kidney cancer.

V is TRBV11-2 and J is TRBJ2-7; D is uncertain. This CDR3 has 13 residues. Germline CDR1 is SGHAT and CDR2 is FQNNGV. Trimming stripped 3 bases from V and 4 bases from J, with 10 bases between. CDR3 bases: TGTGCCAGCAGCTTTTCTGCCCGTTACGAGCAGTACGTC. Protein product: CASSFSARYEQYV.

In this sample, this clone is medium-sized. The chain couples TRBV4-2 to TRBJ2-3, with 10 bases matching TRBD2. Germline assignment: CDR1 LGHNA and CDR2 YNFKEQ. This CDR3 comprises 16 residues. V was pared by 0 bases and J by 1 base, with 1 base of the junction left unmatched. The DNA for the CDR3 is TGTGCCAGCAGCCAAGATCTAGCGGGAGGCACAGATACGCAGTATTTT. This translates into CASSQDLAGGTDTQYF.

V and J are TRBV27 and TRBJ1-6; TRBD1 is a possible D gene (6 bases). Per germline, CDR1 MNHEY and CDR2 SMNVEV (reference sequence). The CDR3 is 14 residues long. Trimming removed 5 bases at V and 7 bases at J, with 12 bases between. CDR3 residues: CASSPTGLNSPLHF. The CDR3 region has the DNA TGTGCCAGCAGTCCGACAGGTTTGAATTCACCCCTCCACTTT.

The chain uses TRBV5-4 and TRBJ1-2; D unclear. Germline CDR1 reads SGHNT; CDR2 reads YYREEE (reference sequence). With 6 bases removed from V and 4 bases from J, the gap between germline ends came to 19 bases. CDR3 length equals 15 residues. This CDR3 reads CASTPHPGGSYGYTF. CDR3 DNA: TGTGCCAGCACCCCACATCCAGGCGGAAGCTATGGCTACACCTTC.

V is TRBV7-2 and J is TRBJ2-7; tentatively, D is TRBD2 (6 bases). The CDR3 runs to 15 residues. The V end lost 5 bases, the J end lost 3 bases, and 17 bases lay between the germline ends. The V gene's germline CDR1 is SGHTA and CDR2 FQGNSA. The DNA of the CDR3 is TGTGCCAGCAGCCATAAGCCTAGCGTTCTCTACGAGCAGTACGTC. Translated: CASSHKPSVLYEQYV.

The chain is built from TRBV7-8 and TRBJ2-3; 8 positions match TRBD2. This CDR3 comprises 14 residues. Germline CDR1 SGHVS, CDR2 FQNEAQ. Unmatched junction bases numbered 7, after V lost 5 bases and J lost 6 bases. CDR3 sequence: CASSPSGRPDTQYF. The CDR3 DNA reads TGTGCCAGCAGCCCCAGCGGGAGACCTGATACGCAGTATTTT.

The rearrangement links TRBV2 to TRBJ1-5; tentatively, D is TRBD1 (5 bases). The CDR3 is 15 amino acids. Germline V lookup: CDR1 SNHLY, CDR2 FYNNEI. The V and J ends lost 2 bases and 3 bases respectively, with 11 bases between them. CDR3 region: CASSEFRGTNQPQHF. The CDR3 bases are TGTGCCAGCAGTGAATTCAGAGGGACCAATCAGCCCCAGCATTTT.

The chain links TRBV27 to TRBJ2-7, with D perhaps matching TRBD1 or TRBD2 (5 bases each). There are 17 residues in the CDR3. With 5 bases removed from V and 0 bases from J, the gap between germline ends came to 20 bases. Germline CDR1 and CDR2: MNHEY and SMNVEV (reference sequence). The CDR3 protein is CASSKLPRDVSSYEQYF. CDR3 in DNA: TGTGCCAGCAGTAAATTGCCCAGGGACGTTTCCTCCTACGAGCAGTACTTC.

CDR3 sequence (DNA): TGTGCCTGGAGTGATCTAGCGGGTTTGAATGAGCAGTTCTTC. Translated, it gives CAWSDLAGLNEQFF. The chain links TRBV30 to TRBJ2-1, with 8 bases that match TRBD2. The CDR3 extends over 14 amino acids. Germline V CDR1 and CDR2: GTSNPN, SVGIG (reference sequence). Trimming at V came to 1 base and at J to 7 bases, leaving 6 bases not matched to a gene.

This chain connects TRBV5-1 to TRBJ2-7; 7 bases are shared with TRBD2. With V trimmed by 2 bases and J by 5 bases, 10 bases remained unmatched. This CDR3 spans 15 amino acids. Germline lookup yields CDR1 SGHRS and CDR2 YFSETQ. CDR3 sequence reads: CASSFTGGSRDEQYF. As DNA, the CDR3 is TGCGCCAGCAGCTTTACGGGCGGGAGCAGGGACGAGCAGTACTTC.

The CDR3 DNA reads TGCAGCGTTGAGGACAGGGAAGCTGAAGCTTTCTTT. This gives the protein CSVEDREAEAFF. The chain links TRBV29-1 to TRBJ1-1, with 8 nucleotides matching TRBD1. Trimming took 3 bases from V and 6 from J; bases not matched to a gene: 3. This CDR3 has 12 residues. Germline lookup yields CDR1 SQVTM and CDR2 ANQGSEA.

J is TRBJ2-7 and V is TRBV5-5; 15 positions agree with TRBD2. The CDR3 has 17 residues. With 1 base clipped from V and 7 bases from J, the junction kept 9 bases outside the gene matches. Germline lookup yields CDR1 SGHKS and CDR2 YYEKEE (reference sequence). In DNA, the CDR3 is TGTGCCAGCAGCTTGACCCAGGGACTAGCGGGAGGACGGGAGCAGTACGTC. Protein: CASSLTQGLAGGREQYV.

This clone was detected ten times or more. The gene calls are TRBV11-2 and TRBJ2-7; TRBD1 matches at 7 bases. V was clipped by 7 bases and J by 4 bases; unmatched bases: 16. Germline V CDR1 and CDR2: SGHAT, FQNNGV. The CDR3 is 16 amino acids. CDR3 sequence reads: CASTLYYGDSSYEQYF. In DNA form, the CDR3 reads TGTGCCAGCACCCTCTATTATGGGGACAGCTCGTACGAGCAGTACTTC.

V is TRBV7-6 and J is TRBJ2-7; D gene uncertain. The CDR3 sequence is 13 residues long. Trimming took off 4 bases at V and 4 bases at J, with 11 bases between the two ends. Germline CDR1 reads SGHVS; CDR2 reads FNYEAQ. The DNA for the CDR3 is TGTGCCAGCAGCTCGGTCGTTGGGTACGAGCAGTACTTC. Translation gives CASSSVVGYEQYF.

V gene TRBV7-9 combines with J gene TRBJ1-1; 7 bases are a match to TRBD1. CDR3 length: 14 residues. Germline assignment: CDR1 SEHNR and CDR2 FQNEAQ (reference sequence). The ends lost 4 bases at V and 8 bases at J; junction bases unmatched: 10. In nucleotides, the CDR3 is TGTGCCAGCAGCTCCTGGGACAGCGGCCCAGAAGCTTTCTTT. It translates to CASSSWDSGPEAFF. The variable domain in full, with the rest retrieved from reference TRBV7-9 and TRBJ1-1, is DTGVSQNPRHKITKRGQNVTFRCDPISEHNRLYWYRQTLGQGPEFLTYFQNEAQLEKSRLLSDRFSAERPKGSFSTLEIQRTEQGDSAMYLCASSSWDSGPEAFFGQGTRLTVV.

This clone is a singleton in its sample. The chain is built from TRBV28 and TRBJ2-7; TRBD2 matches at 7 bases. The length of the CDR3 is 14 residues. Germline V gives CDR1 MDHEN, CDR2 SYDVKM. The V gene end was trimmed by 3 bases and the J gene end by 0 bases; junction bases not matched to a gene: 2. CDR3 in amino acids: CASSFAGVSYEQYF. CDR3 DNA sequence: TGTGCCAGCAGTTTCGCGGGGGTCTCCTACGAGCAGTACTTC.

The chain is built from TRBV4-1 and TRBJ1-5, with 9 bases identical to TRBD1. Germline values: CDR1 MGHRA, CDR2 YSYEKL. CDR3 length equals 15 residues. J was trimmed by 5 bases and V by 1 base; bases with no gene match: 3. The CDR3 reads CASSQGGQGYQPQHF. DNA of the CDR3: TGCGCCAGCAGCCAAGGGGGACAGGGTTATCAGCCCCAGCATTTT.

The CDR3 nucleotides are TGTGCCAGCAGCTCCAACCCCAGAGTGGACTCTGGAAACACCATATATTTT. It specifies CASSSNPRVDSGNTIYF. J is TRBJ1-3 and V is TRBV7-9; D is unclear. The CDR3 loop spans 17 amino acids. Germline CDR1 reads SEHNR; CDR2 reads FQNEAQ (reference sequence). The V and J ends lost 4 bases and 0 bases respectively, with 16 bases between them.

The chain combines TRBV9 with TRBJ1-1; 7 bases map to TRBD1. The CDR3 is 15 amino acids. Germline assignment: CDR1 SGDLS and CDR2 YYNGEE. V was pared by 4 bases and J by 3 bases, with 9 bases of the junction left unmatched. CDR3: CASSSGGPWDTEAFF. The CDR3 nucleotides are TGTGCCAGCAGCTCAGGGGGGCCCTGGGACACTGAAGCTTTCTTT.

The V call is TRBV28, the J call TRBJ2-1; 11 nucleotides match TRBD2. V trimming: 4 bases; J trimming: 8 bases; junction bases outside the gene matches: 4. The V gene's germline CDR1 is MDHEN and CDR2 SYDVKM. This CDR3 has 14 amino acids. As DNA, the CDR3 is TGTGCCAGCAGTTCTACTAGCGGGAGCGATGAGCAGTTCTTC. This encodes CASSSTSGSDEQFF.

The V call is TRBV11-2, the J call TRBJ2-1; D remains unclear. Germline V lookup: CDR1 SGHAT, CDR2 FQNNGV. The V gene lost 5 bases and the J gene lost 4 bases, with 6 bases spanning the gap. The CDR3 contains 12 residues. CDR3 bases: TGTGCCAGCAGCCAGCTATACAATGAGCAGTTCTTC. It yields the protein CASSQLYNEQFF.

The CDR3 DNA reads TGTGCCAGCAGCGTTAGCGGAGCTACCTACAATGAGCAGTTCTTC. Translating it yields CASSVSGATYNEQFF. The rearrangement joins TRBV9 to TRBJ2-1; perhaps TRBD2 as D (6 bases). CDR1 and CDR2 from the germline V gene are SGDLS and YYNGEE. Trimming took 2 bases from V and 2 from J, leaving 11 bases between them. The CDR3 has 15 residues.

The chain recombines TRBV10-3 with TRBJ2-4; maybe TRBD1 (5 bases). V was clipped by 2 bases and J by 6 bases, with 14 bases between them. The V gene's germline CDR1 is ENHRY and CDR2 SYGVKD. CDR3 length equals 15 residues. The CDR3 DNA sequence: TGTGCCATCAGTGAGAACAGTAACCAGGGAAACATTCAGTACTTC. This sequence encodes CAISENSNQGNIQYF.

The genes are TRBV25-1 and TRBJ1-2; D gene unclear. The CDR3 totals 13 residues. V lost 4 bases to trimming and J lost 1 base, with 7 bases between them. The germline CDR1 and CDR2 sequences are MGHDK and SYGVNS. Written as DNA, the CDR3 is TGTGCCAGCAGTGCACACGGTAACTATGGCTACACCTTC. It specifies CASSAHGNYGYTF.

The rearrangement links TRBV28 to TRBJ2-5; 7 bases are shared with TRBD1. There are 16 residues in the CDR3. The germline V gene encodes CDR1 MDHEN and CDR2 SYDVKM. The V segment lost 10 bases and the J segment 0 bases; nucleotides outside the gene matches: 14. The CDR3 DNA reads as TGTGCCATCCGTTCCCCGGGACAGAACCACCAAGAGACCCAGTACTTC. This translates into CAIRSPGQNHQETQYF.

V and J are TRBV23-1 and TRBJ2-2, with 13 bases lining up with TRBD2. TRBV23-1 is reported as an ORF; its role is uncertain. This CDR3 has 19 residues. V shed 4 bases and J 4 bases; nucleotides not matched to a gene: 12. The CDR3 here is CASSPSGLAGIAGTGELFF. For the CDR3, the DNA is TGCGCCAGCAGTCCTTCGGGACTAGCGGGAATTGCCGGCACCGGGGAGCTGTTTTTT.